These 19 T cell receptor beta chains came from one sample sequenced in a study of neurological immune-mediated disorders. TCRdb re-analysed the 5' RACE reads in MiXCR, keeping a single row per CDR3 protein. The table shows tens of thousands of distinct CDR3 sequences, with less than 10% occurring only once. Described time point: longitudinal time-point 2. Sequenced material: PBMCs. These receptors were obtained from a man aged 25-45 years in good health.

This clonotype occurred many times. The V call is TRBV20-1, the J call TRBJ2-5; 13 bases match TRBD2. Per germline, CDR1 DFQATT and CDR2 SNEGSKA (reference sequence). The CDR3 runs 15 residues. J lost 7 bases, V lost 6 bases, and 11 bases had no gene match. As DNA, the CDR3 is TGCAGTGCAGGTGACCGGACTAGCGGGAGTGCGACCCAGTACTTC. Translating it yields CSAGDRTSGSATQYF.

This clonotype was detected ten times or more. The rearrangement joins TRBV5-1 to TRBJ1-1; D is unclear. The CDR3 sequence is 12 residues long. Per the germline V gene, CDR1 is SGHRS and CDR2 is YFSETQ. V was cut by 0 bases and J by 10 bases, with 10 bases left in between. In DNA form, the CDR3 reads TGCGCCAGCAGCTTGGCGGGCTACGGAGCTTTCTTT. Its protein product is CASSLAGYGAFF.

This clonotype was recorded at least ten times. The CDR3 loop is CASSERGLAPTDTQYF. As DNA, the CDR3 is TGTGCCAGCAGTGAACGGGGACTAGCGCCTACAGATACGCAGTATTTT. The chain uses TRBV25-1 and TRBJ2-3; 10 nucleotides align to TRBD2. The CDR3 has 16 residues. Germline V CDR1 and CDR2: MGHDK, SYGVNS. Germline trimming cut 2 bases from V and 3 bases from J; bases unmatched to any gene: 5.

This clonotype was seen many times. The genes are TRBV5-1 and TRBJ2-4; D remains ambiguous. The germline gives CDR1 SGHRS, CDR2 YFSETQ. The V end lost 4 bases, the J end lost 3 bases, and 20 bases lay between the germline ends. The CDR3 is made up of 17 amino acids. The CDR3 nucleotides read TGCGCCAGCAGCCCTGACCCGTCCAGTGTTGGCAAAAACATTCAGTACTTC. It is translated as CASSPDPSSVGKNIQYF.

This clonotype was seen only once. This rearrangement joins TRBV2 to TRBJ1-1; tentatively, D is TRBD1 (6 bases). The CDR3 consists of 15 residues. Germline CDR1 and CDR2: SNHLY and FYNNEI. Between the trimmed V and J ends, which lost 8 bases and 0 bases, there was a span of 16 bases. DNA of the CDR3: TGTGCCAGCTTACAGGGTAGCCACATGAACACTGAAGCTTTCTTT. It encodes CASLQGSHMNTEAFF.

This clonotype was observed many times. CDR3 DNA sequence: TGTGCCAGCAGCCAATCAGGGGACTATGGCTACACCTTC. Translation: CASSQSGDYGYTF. The V and J genes are TRBV3-1 and TRBJ1-2, with D possibly TRBD1 on 6 matching bases. V shed 2 bases and J shed 3 bases, with 7 bases lying between them. The CDR3 has 13 amino acids. CDR1 LGHDT and CDR2 YNNKEL come from the germline V gene (reference sequence).

This clonotype was picked up many times. J is TRBJ2-1 and V is TRBV7-9; D perhaps matches TRBD1 (5 bases). The V gene's germline CDR1 is SEHNR and CDR2 FQNEAQ (reference sequence). Trimming removed 1 base at V and 8 bases at J, with 12 bases between. CDR3 length: 14 amino acids. CDR3 in amino acids: CASSLEGARDEQFF. CDR3 nucleotides: TGTGCCAGCAGCTTAGAAGGGGCCAGGGATGAGCAGTTCTTC.

The chain carries TRBV18 and TRBJ1-1; 9 bases fit TRBD1. This CDR3 contains 15 residues. CDR1 and CDR2 from the germline V gene are KGHSH and LQKENI. The ends lost 4 bases at V and 5 bases at J; junction bases unmatched: 8. In DNA form, the CDR3 reads TGTGCCAGCTCACATAAACAGGGGGCAGGTACTGAAGCTTTCTTT. Protein: CASSHKQGAGTEAFF.

This clonotype was detected many times. The V and J genes are TRBV9 and TRBJ2-1, with D unresolved. The CDR3 consists of 15 residues. Trimming shortened V by 0 bases and J by 8 bases, and 15 bases separated the two germline ends. Per germline, CDR1 SGDLS and CDR2 YYNGEE. CDR3 coding DNA: TGTGCCAGCAGCGTAGACCCACTCCCAAGCGATGAGCAGTTCTTC. This codes for CASSVDPLPSDEQFF.

The table lists this clonotype with many counts. The CDR3 DNA reads as TGTGCCAGCAGCCCACCGGGACTAGCGGGTTACAATGAGCAGTTCTTC. The encoded protein is CASSPPGLAGYNEQFF. The rearrangement uses TRBV28 and TRBJ2-1, with 12 positions matching TRBD2. J gave up 4 bases and V 6 bases, and 7 bases lay outside the gene matches. CDR3 size: 16 residues. In germline, CDR1 is MDHEN, CDR2 SYDVKM. Combining the CDR3 with reference TRBV28 and TRBJ2-1 gives the whole variable domain DVKVTQSSRYLVKRTGEKVFLECVQDMDHENMFWYRQDPGLGLRLIYFSYDVKMKEKGDIPEGYSVSREKKERFSLILESASTNQTSMYLCASSPPGLAGYNEQFFGPGTRLTVL.

This clonotype was observed at least ten times. The chain employs TRBV20-1 and TRBJ2-1, with D possibly called TRBD1 or TRBD2 (6 bases each). V was shortened by 0 bases and J by 4 bases, with 13 bases between the two germline ends. The V gene's germline CDR1 is DFQATT and CDR2 SNEGSKA (reference sequence). There are 15 residues in the CDR3. For the CDR3, the DNA is TGCAGTGCTAGAGATCTTCCGGGGGCTTACAATGAGCAGTTCTTC. Its protein is CSARDLPGAYNEQFF.

The sample holds many counts of this clonotype. The chain combines TRBV15 with TRBJ1-4; D remains unclear. Germline CDR1 and CDR2: LNHNV and YYDKDF (reference sequence). V shed 0 bases and J shed 8 bases, with 13 bases lying between them. CDR3 length: 15 amino acids. The CDR3 is CATSRDRSNEEKLFF. The CDR3 DNA is TGTGCCACCAGCAGAGATAGGAGTAATGAAGAAAAACTGTTTTTT.

A note on this clonotype: A much bigger clone sits one base away, suggesting this may be a read error. This chain uses TRBV7-2 with TRBJ1-5, with D hard to call. The V end was cut by 8 bases, the J end by 7 bases, with 12 bases between. The CDR3 has 12 amino acids. Germline CDR1 SGHTA, CDR2 FQGNSA. CDR3 nucleotides: TGTGCCAGCGGCCTCATAGGGCAGCCCCAGCATTTT. It specifies CASGLIGQPQHF.

This clonotype was seen ten or more times. As DNA, the CDR3 is TGCGCCAGCAGCCCAACCGGAGATCTCGAGACCCAGTACTTC. Translated: CASSPTGDLETQYF. This chain connects TRBV5-1 to TRBJ2-5; unclear D gene. The germline V and J ends were trimmed by 4 bases and 5 bases, with 15 bases remaining between them. The germline CDR1 and CDR2 sequences are SGHRS and YFSETQ. The CDR3 contains 14 residues. Filled out from reference TRBV5-1 and TRBJ2-5, the complete variable domain reads KAGVTQTPRYLIKTRGQQVTLSCSPISGHRSVSWYQQTPGQGLQFLFEYFSETQRNKGNFPGRFSGRQFSNSRSEMNVSTLELGDSALYLCASSPTGDLETQYFGPGTRLLVL.

This clonotype was counted ten times or more. V is TRBV5-1 and J is TRBJ2-5; 11 bases fit TRBD2. Germline trimming cut 4 bases from V and 4 bases from J; bases unmatched to any gene: 12. Germline values: CDR1 SGHRS, CDR2 YFSETQ. The CDR3 runs 17 residues. The CDR3 DNA follows: TGCGCCAGCAGCCCCGGGACGGCACTAGCGGGAGTAGAGACCCAGTACTTC. Encoded protein: CASSPGTALAGVETQYF.

This clonotype has at least ten counts. The J gene is TRBJ2-7, the V gene TRBV11-2; D possibly corresponds to TRBD1 (7 bases). CDR3 size: 16 residues. Germline V gene sequence: CDR1 SGHAT, CDR2 FQNNGV. Trimming removed 3 bases at V and 1 base at J, with 16 bases between. The CDR3 here is CASSFRGERGSYEQYF. As DNA, the CDR3 is TGTGCCAGCAGCTTCAGGGGGGAAAGGGGATCCTACGAGCAGTACTTC.

This clonotype was picked up many times. This rearrangement joins TRBV20-1 to TRBJ1-6, with D unclear. The CDR3 is made up of 13 amino acids. Trimming pared 3 bases from V and 6 bases from J, leaving 9 bases between. Germline CDR1 and CDR2: DFQATT and SNEGSKA (reference sequence). In DNA, the CDR3 is TGCAGTGCTAGTTCGGGGATTAATTCACCCCTCCACTTT. Encoded protein: CSASSGINSPLHF.

The rearrangement uses TRBV7-3 and TRBJ1-1; possibly TRBD1 for D (6 bases). Germline-derived CDR1 and CDR2 are SGHTA and FQGTGA. V was trimmed by 3 bases and J by 1 base, leaving 9 bases between them. The CDR3 extends over 14 amino acids. This CDR3 reads CASSLRDTNTEAFF. As DNA, the CDR3 is TGTGCCAGCAGCTTGCGGGACACGAACACTGAAGCTTTCTTT. Full variable domain (missing parts from reference TRBV7-3 and TRBJ1-1): GAGVSQTPSNKVTEKGKYVELRCDPISGHTALYWYRQSLGQGPEFLIYFQGTGAADDSGLPNDRFFAVRPEGSVSTLKIQRTERGDSAVYLCASSLRDTNTEAFFGQGTRLTVV.

This clonotype was seen ten or more times. The V and J genes are TRBV10-3 and TRBJ2-7; D not certain. V was pared by 2 bases and J by 0 bases, with 8 bases between. Germline CDR1 and CDR2: ENHRY and SYGVKD. This CDR3 is built from 14 residues. This CDR3 is CAISEVGNSYEQYF. CDR3 sequence (DNA): TGTGCCATCAGTGAGGTCGGAAACTCCTACGAGCAGTACTTC.